This TCR beta chain was retrieved from a study of beta chain features in type 1 diabetes. V shed 4 bases, J shed 5 bases, and the junction held 15 bases outside the gene matches. From germline, CDR1 is SQVTM and CDR2 ANQGSEA. This CDR3 is 17 amino acids long. Study conclusions and caveats: VDJ junctions in type 1 diabetes patients carried more deletions and fewer insertions. Among all four CD4+ subsets, Type 1 diabetes patients had TCRB CDR3s that were moderately but significantly shorter.

Of note for this clone: What it binds is not known.

TCRB transcripts that were expressed got sequenced, as all of the isolated RNA had been reverse transcribed. Profiled with immunoSEQ multiplex PCR; TCRdb holds only in-frame clones, not every one. The sample includes a few hundred thousand clones, around 25% seen only once; the top ten take 0.012%. The rearrangement uses TRBV29-1 and TRBJ2-5; 11 bases are a match to TRBD2. This sequence originates from a woman aged 30 to 39 with type 1 diabetes. Sample: naive CD4+ T cells from blood. CDR3 DNA: TGCAGCGTTGGTGGGGGGCGCGGACTAGCGGGTACCGAGACCCAGTACTTC. Amino acids: CSVGGGRGLAGTETQYF.